Below are 2 T cell receptor beta chains sequenced from a single sample in a study of T cell responses to AZD1222 COVID-19 vaccine (dated by TCRdb to about 2021). Preparation of the library involved the immunoSEQ multiplex PCR assay. TCRdb stores this immuneACCESS table with in-frame sequences only. Part of the clones is absent; in the studies checked, under half of the shortfall reflects unresolved V genes, and no reason is known for the rest. This sample holds under 150,000 clones; about 90% were observed only once. In total, the top ten clones hold approximately 2.5% of the sample. This sample's time point label indicates: about 28 days (+/-7) after the second vaccine dose. Specimen: peripheral blood, collected 28 days after the second AZD1222 dose. The receptors derive from an adult who received the AZD1222 COVID-19 vaccine.

The chain has TRBV5-1 and TRBJ2-1; D remains unclear. Germline V CDR1 and CDR2: SGHRS, YFSETQ. CDR3 size: 16 residues. The ends were cut back, 2 bases at V and 7 bases at J, with 19 bases in the middle. Written as DNA, the CDR3 is TGCGCCAGCAGCTTTGAGCGTCTACAGATCGGGAATGAGCAGTTCTTC. Translating gives CASSFERLQIGNEQFF.

The chain couples TRBV7-2 to TRBJ1-5, with D maybe TRBD1 (5 bases). Germline V gives CDR1 SGHTA, CDR2 FQGNSA. This CDR3 region has 15 residues. V shed 1 base and J shed 3 bases, with 10 bases lying between them. CDR3: CASSLVTGFNQPQHF. CDR3 bases: TGTGCCAGCAGCTTAGTTACAGGCTTCAATCAGCCCCAGCATTTT.